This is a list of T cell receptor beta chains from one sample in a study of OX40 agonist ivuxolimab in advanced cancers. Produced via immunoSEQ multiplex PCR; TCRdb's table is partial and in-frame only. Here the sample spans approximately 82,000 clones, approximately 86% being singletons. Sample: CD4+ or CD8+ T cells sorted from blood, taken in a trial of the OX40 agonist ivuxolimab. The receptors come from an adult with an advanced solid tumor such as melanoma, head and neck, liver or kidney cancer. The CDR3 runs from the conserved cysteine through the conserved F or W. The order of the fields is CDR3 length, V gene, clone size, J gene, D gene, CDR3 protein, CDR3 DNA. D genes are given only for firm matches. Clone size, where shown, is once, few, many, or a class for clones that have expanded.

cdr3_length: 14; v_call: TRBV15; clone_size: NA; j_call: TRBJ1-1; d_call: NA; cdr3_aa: CATSRERGYTEAFF; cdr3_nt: TGTGCCACCAGCAGAGAGAGGGGATACACTGAAGCTTTCTTT
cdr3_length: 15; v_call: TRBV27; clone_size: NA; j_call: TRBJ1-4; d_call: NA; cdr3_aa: CASSPWRGSSEKLFF; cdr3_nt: TGTGCCAGCAGCCCCTGGCGGGGGTCTAGCGAAAAACTGTTTTTT
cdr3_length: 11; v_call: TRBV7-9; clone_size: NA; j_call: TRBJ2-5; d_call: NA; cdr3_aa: CASSQEETQYF; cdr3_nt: TGTGCCAGCAGCCAAGAAGAGACCCAGTACTTC
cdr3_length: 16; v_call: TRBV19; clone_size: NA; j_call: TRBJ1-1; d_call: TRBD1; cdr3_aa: CASSIVRGQVGTEAFF; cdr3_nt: TGTGCCAGTAGTATAGTTAGGGGACAGGTGGGTACTGAAGCTTTCTTT
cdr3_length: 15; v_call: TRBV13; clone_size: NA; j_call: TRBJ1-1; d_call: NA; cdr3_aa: CASSLGRPSPNEAFF; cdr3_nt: TGTGCCAGCAGCTTAGGCCGCCCCAGCCCGAATGAAGCTTTCTTT
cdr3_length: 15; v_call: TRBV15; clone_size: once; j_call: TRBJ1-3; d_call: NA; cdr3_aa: CATSRDGVAGNTIYF; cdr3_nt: TGTGCCACCAGCAGAGATGGTGTGGCAGGAAACACCATATATTTT
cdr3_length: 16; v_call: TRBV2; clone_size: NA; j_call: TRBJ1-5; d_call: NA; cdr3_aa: CASSEAGQGDNQPQHF; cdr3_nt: TGTGCCAGCAGTGAAGCGGGCCAGGGTGACAATCAGCCCCAGCATTTT
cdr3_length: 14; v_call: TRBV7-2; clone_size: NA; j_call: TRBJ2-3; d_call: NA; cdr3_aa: CASSPEWDTVTQYF; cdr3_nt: TGTGCCAGCAGCCCGGAGTGGGATACCGTTACGCAGTATTTT
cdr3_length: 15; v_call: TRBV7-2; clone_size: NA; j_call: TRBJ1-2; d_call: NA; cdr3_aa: CASSLGMGGSYGYTF; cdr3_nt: TGTGCCAGCAGCTTAGGAATGGGGGGAAGCTATGGCTACACCTTC
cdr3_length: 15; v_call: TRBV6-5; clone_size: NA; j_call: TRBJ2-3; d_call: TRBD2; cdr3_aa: CASNPTSGGSDTQYF; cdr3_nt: TGTGCCAGCAACCCTACTAGCGGGGGCTCAGATACGCAGTATTTT
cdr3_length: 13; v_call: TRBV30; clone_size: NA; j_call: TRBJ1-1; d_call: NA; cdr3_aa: CAWSDSLNTEAFF; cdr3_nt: TGTGCCTGGAGTGACAGTCTGAACACTGAAGCTTTCTTT
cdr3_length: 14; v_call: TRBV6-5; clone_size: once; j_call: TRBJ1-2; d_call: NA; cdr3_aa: CASSYSKADYGYTF; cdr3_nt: TGTGCCAGCAGTTACTCGAAGGCAGACTATGGCTACACCTTC
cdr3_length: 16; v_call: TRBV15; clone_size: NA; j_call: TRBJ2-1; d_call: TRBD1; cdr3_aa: CATSREARTGYNEQFF; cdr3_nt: TGTGCCACCAGCAGAGAAGCCAGGACAGGGTACAATGAGCAGTTCTTC
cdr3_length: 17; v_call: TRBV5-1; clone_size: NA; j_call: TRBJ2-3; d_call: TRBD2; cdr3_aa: CASSRRERGGRTDTQYF; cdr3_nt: TGCGCCAGCAGCCGCAGGGAGCGGGGGGGACGCACAGATACGCAGTATTTT
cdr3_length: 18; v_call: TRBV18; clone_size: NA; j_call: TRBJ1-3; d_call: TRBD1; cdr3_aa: CASSPSLLGQSSGNTIYF; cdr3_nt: TGTGCCAGCTCACCTTCTCTATTGGGACAGAGCTCTGGAAACACCATATATTTT
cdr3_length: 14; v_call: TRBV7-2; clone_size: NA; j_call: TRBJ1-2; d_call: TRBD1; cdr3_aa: CASSPGGDRTGYTF; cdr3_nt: TGTGCCAGCAGCCCAGGGGGGGACAGGACTGGCTACACCTTC
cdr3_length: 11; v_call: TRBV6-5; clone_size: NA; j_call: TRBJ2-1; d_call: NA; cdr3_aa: CASRGYNEQFF; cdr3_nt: TGTGCCAGCAGGGGATACAATGAGCAGTTCTTC